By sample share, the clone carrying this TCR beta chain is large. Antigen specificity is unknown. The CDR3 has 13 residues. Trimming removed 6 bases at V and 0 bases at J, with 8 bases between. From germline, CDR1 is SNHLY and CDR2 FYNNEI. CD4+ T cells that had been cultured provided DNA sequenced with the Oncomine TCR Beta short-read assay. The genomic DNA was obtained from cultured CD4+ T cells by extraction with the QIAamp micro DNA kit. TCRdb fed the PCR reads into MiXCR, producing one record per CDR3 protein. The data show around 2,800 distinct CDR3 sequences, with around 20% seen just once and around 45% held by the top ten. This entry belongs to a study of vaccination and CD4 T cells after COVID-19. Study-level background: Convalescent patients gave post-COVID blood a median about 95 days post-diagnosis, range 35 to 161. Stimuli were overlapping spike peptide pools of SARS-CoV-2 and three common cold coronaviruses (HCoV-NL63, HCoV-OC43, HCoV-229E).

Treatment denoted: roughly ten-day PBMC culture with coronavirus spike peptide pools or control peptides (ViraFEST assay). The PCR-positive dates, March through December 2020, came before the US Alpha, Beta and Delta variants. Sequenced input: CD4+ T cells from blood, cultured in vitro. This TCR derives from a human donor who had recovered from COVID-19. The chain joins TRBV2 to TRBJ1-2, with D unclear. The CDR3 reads CASRDGANYGYTF. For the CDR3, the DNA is TGTGCCAGCAGGGACGGAGCTAACTATGGCTACACCTTC. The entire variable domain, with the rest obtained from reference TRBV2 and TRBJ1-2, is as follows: EPEVTQTPSHQVTQMGQEVILRCVPISNHLYFYWYRQILGQKVEFLVSFYNNEISEKSEIFDDQFSVERPDGSNFTLKIRSTKLEDSAMYFCASRDGANYGYTFGSGTRLTVV.